The clone carrying this TCR beta chain was observed a handful of times. TCRdb keeps only in-frame clones here, not all; method: immunoSEQ multiplex PCR. This sample yields 300,000 to 450,000 clones, of which almost 90% are seen a single time; over 0.9% belongs to the top ten. This sample stems from a study of blood T cell repertoires in COVID-19. Study context: PBMCs, B-cell-depleted T cells, or T cells provided the cDNA or gDNA that made up the material.

The sequenced sample consisted of PBMCs or T cells enriched from blood (not recorded which). This TCR was recovered from a woman under 40 who had been exposed to COVID-19.

The CDR3 DNA reads as TGTGCCAGCAGTTACCTCAGGACAGGGCCCGAGCAGTACTTC. It specifies CASSYLRTGPEQYF. V is TRBV6-5 and J is TRBJ2-7, with TRBD1 identical over 8 bases. This CDR3 spans 14 amino acids. Germline V gene data show CDR1 as MNHEY and CDR2 as SVGAGI. V shed 2 bases and J 6 bases; nucleotides not matched to a gene: 6.